The 6 T cell receptor beta chains below all came from one sample that was sequenced in a study of cytomegalovirus exposure and HLA in healthy donors. The primer mix had 60 Vbeta and 13 Jbeta primers. Repertoires were generated with immunoSEQ multiplex PCR, while TCRdb's copy carries only in-frame clones and drops some. This sample's clone table lists 200,000 to 250,000 clones. Input material: PBMCs. Receptor source: a woman aged 25 to 39 in good health and CMV-seropositive.

CDR3 coding DNA: TGCGCCAGCAGCTTTGACGGGGGAACAGATACGCAGTATTTT. Translation: CASSFDGGTDTQYF. V gene TRBV5-1 combines with J gene TRBJ2-3; D perhaps matches TRBD2 (6 bases). V lost 2 bases and J 3 bases, leaving 10 bases between the germline ends. The CDR3 has 14 amino acids. Per germline, CDR1 SGHRS and CDR2 YFSETQ.

The chain links TRBV7-8 to TRBJ2-5; TRBD2 matches 8 bases. The germline CDR1 and CDR2 sequences are SGHVS and FQNEAQ. The CDR3 contains 15 residues. Trimming cost V 5 bases and J 4 bases; bases outside gene matches: 9. The CDR3 DNA reads as TGTGCCAGCAGCCCCGGGAGGGGTACCGGAGAGACCCAGTACTTC. Translating gives CASSPGRGTGETQYF.

This chain connects TRBV28 to TRBJ1-1; D not certain. V lost 2 bases and J lost 0, with 13 bases in between. Germline-derived CDR1 and CDR2 are MDHEN and SYDVKM. The CDR3 totals 16 residues. CDR3 in DNA: TGTGCCAGCAGTTTACGTCCTCCGGGTTTGAACACTGAAGCTTTCTTT. Residues: CASSLRPPGLNTEAFF.

The chain is built from TRBV5-1 and TRBJ2-1; 7 bases fit TRBD1. This CDR3 has 15 amino acids. Trimming cost V 3 bases and J 1 base; bases outside gene matches: 4. Germline V gene sequence: CDR1 SGHRS, CDR2 YFSETQ. The CDR3 region is CASSSTGVSYNEQFF. The CDR3 DNA follows: TGCGCCAGCAGCTCTACAGGGGTTTCCTACAATGAGCAGTTCTTC.

This sequence joins TRBV27 and TRBJ1-1; 7 bases agree with TRBD1. Germline CDR1 and CDR2: MNHEY and SMNVEV (reference sequence). Unmatched junction bases numbered 11, after V lost 3 bases and J lost 4 bases. CDR3 length: 16 amino acids. CDR3 sequence: CASSFLTGNSVTEAFF. The DNA of the CDR3 is TGTGCCAGCAGTTTCCTGACAGGGAATAGCGTCACTGAAGCTTTCTTT.

The chain has TRBV7-9 and TRBJ1-1, with D maybe TRBD1 (5 bases). The CDR3 covers 15 residues. From germline, CDR1 is SEHNR and CDR2 FQNEAQ (reference sequence). Trimming cost V 1 base and J 1 base, with 10 bases left between them. This CDR3 is CASSLDGGKNTEAFF. CDR3 sequence (DNA): TGTGCCAGCAGCTTAGACGGGGGAAAGAACACTGAAGCTTTCTTT.